Given below is one T cell receptor beta chain in context. Its antigen is currently not known. Per-nucleotide qualities are absent, and no much larger clonotype sits a single base away. The germline V gene gives CDR1 as SGHTA and CDR2 as FQGNSA. Trimming removed 5 bases from V and 6 bases from J, leaving 19 bases between the germline ends. Spanning cysteine to phenylalanine, the CDR3 consists of 15 amino acids. The CDR3 DNA has 45 bases and is translated from base 1. This sample was taken from a study of beta chain features in type 1 diabetes listed by TCRdb under 2018. For context, the study as a whole: Patients and healthy donors did not differ in mean age, gender distribution, total cell number or subset yield. A total of 85 million to 140 million sorted cells were examined across all samples, and the number of cells per subset was strongly correlated with RNA yield. In the study, recently diagnosed type 1 diabetes patients and matched healthy donors were compared on the TCRB repertoires of their sorted circulating CD4+ T cell subsets. Whereas all 30 or so donors provided naive and central memory subsets, regulatory and stem cell-like memory subsets were isolated from just 8 patients and about 8 healthy donors. Results the study describes overall, beyond this receptor: Because cDNA was sequenced instead of genomic DNA, highly expressing activated cells could be over-represented, though the groups showed no difference in activation or CD3 levels. Shorter templates might be favored by PCR, yet because patient and control samples were amplified and corrected together, any such skew would affect both groups equally. Type 1 diabetes patients showed a moderate but significant shortening of TCRB CDR3 length in all four CD4+ subsets. Fewer insertions and more nucleotide deletions at VDJ recombination sites were observed in patients with type 1 diabetes, implying thymic rearrangement abnormalities. Because the HLA sub-analyses included only small numbers of individuals, any influence of HLA type on TCRB rearrangement was left unresolved. The naive, central memory and regulatory TCRB repertoires appeared to resemble one another more closely among patients than among healthy donors.

A single peripheral blood draw of about 116 mL on average was collected from each donor into heparinised tubes. Using a panel that included CD45RO, CCR7, CD25, CD127, CD95 and CD27, naive, central memory, regulatory and stem cell-like memory CD4+ T cells were sorted on a BD FACSAria II. Every sorted population had a purity above 98%. PBMCs were isolated right away by Lymphoprep density gradient centrifugation and were stained directly, without culture. To minimize batch effects, samples were stained and sorted in pairs, one healthy donor with one patient per experiment. The entire amount of isolated RNA was reverse transcribed using the High Capacity cDNA Reverse Transcription Kit, so the sequenced TCRB transcripts were expressed ones. Deep immunoSEQ sequencing was performed on naive, central memory and regulatory T cell samples, with an average of about 3.57 million total reads per sample. After sorted cells were lysed in RLT buffer, RNA was extracted with DNase-treated RNeasy Micro or Mini kits, with the choice depending on cell number. To prevent cross-contamination, each cell subset was processed individually, whereas patient and healthy donor samples were processed jointly. Using the immunoSEQ multiplex PCR, TCRB sequences were amplified from cDNA into 87-bp fragments spanning the CDR3 region. The amplicons were sequenced using the Illumina HiSeq platform. The original methods were these. PCR bias was computationally corrected using synthetic template baselines, reads within Hamming distance 2 were collapsed, and singletons that could not be merged were discarded. By aligning reads against IMGT, V, D and J genes, CDR3 length, and insertions or deletions at six rearrangement sites were assigned. Clonotype counts were normalized to sorted cell number within each subset before computing true diversity and Gini coefficients with the tcR R package. Repertoire sharing was quantified using the overlap coefficient calculated on TCRB nucleotide sequences. Out-of-frame TCRB sequences from naive cells were analyzed to stand in for the pre-selection repertoire. TCRdb mirrors the immuneACCESS table, restricted to in-frame sequences. Some clones are absent from its copies; in checked studies, under half trace to an unresolved V gene, and the reason for the others is unknown. V, J and clone size reflect that table, while D and trimming were determined from the DNA. In all, the sample holds roughly 350,000 clones, and 9.5% to 11% of those were seen once. Around 0.015% of the sample goes to the ten largest clones.

What was sequenced was naive CD4+ T cells from blood. According to the study, the label for this sample's cell subset or site signals: true naive CD4+ T cells. The sequence joins TRBV7-2 to TRBJ1-2, with no D gene named confidently. This TCR was sampled from a woman in her twenties or thirties in good health. CDR3 sequence: CASSRLLSGGHGYTF. The DNA sequence is TGTGCCAGCAGCCGCCTTCTTTCGGGAGGGCATGGCTACACCTTC.